This T cell receptor beta chain was sequenced in a study of blood T cell repertoires in COVID-19. About the study: In each case, the material was cDNA or gDNA derived from T cells, B-cell-depleted T cells, or PBMCs.

Sequenced by immunoSEQ multiplex PCR; TCRdb stores in-frame clones only, minus some. The repertoire includes some 150,000 clones, 65% to 85% of them detected once, and over 2.5% sits in the top ten. J lost 4 bases, V lost 4 bases, and 7 bases had no gene match. CDR3 length: 16 amino acids. Germline loops: CDR1 SGHTA, CDR2 FQGNSA. The V gene is TRBV7-2, the J gene TRBJ2-7, with TRBD2 matching over 13 bases. The sequence was obtained from a human donor with acute or convalescent COVID-19. The donor label of this sample is uncertain. The sequenced sample was peripheral blood. In DNA, the CDR3 is TGTGCCAGCAGCTGGAGGACTAGCGGGAGTGGGTACGAGCAGTACTTC. Protein product: CASSWRTSGSGYEQYF.